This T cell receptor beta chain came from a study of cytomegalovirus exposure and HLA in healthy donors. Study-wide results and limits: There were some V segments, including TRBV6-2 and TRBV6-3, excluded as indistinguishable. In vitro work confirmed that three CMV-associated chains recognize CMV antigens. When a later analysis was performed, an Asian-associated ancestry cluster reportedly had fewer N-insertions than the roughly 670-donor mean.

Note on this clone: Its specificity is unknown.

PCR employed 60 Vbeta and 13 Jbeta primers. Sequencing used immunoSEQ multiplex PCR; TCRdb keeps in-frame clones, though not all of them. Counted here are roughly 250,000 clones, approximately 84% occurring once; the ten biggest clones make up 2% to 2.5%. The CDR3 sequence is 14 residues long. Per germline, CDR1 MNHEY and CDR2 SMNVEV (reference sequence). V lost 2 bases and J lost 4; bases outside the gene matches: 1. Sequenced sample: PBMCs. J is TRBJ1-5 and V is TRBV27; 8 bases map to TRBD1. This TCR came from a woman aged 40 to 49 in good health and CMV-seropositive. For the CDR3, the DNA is TGTGCCAGCAGTTTACAGGGGGCGAATCAGCCCCAGCATTTT. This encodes CASSLQGANQPQHF.